These 27 T cell receptor beta chains were sequenced from one sample in a study of blood T cell repertoires in COVID-19. Here immunoSEQ multiplex PCR was the method, and the copy in TCRdb shows in-frame clones only, minus some. The data show 310,000 or so clones, approximately 89% seen once. The sample was PBMCs or T cells enriched from blood (not recorded which). Receptors originate from a woman aged 40 to 55 who had recovered from COVID-19.

The chain recombines TRBV6-5 with TRBJ1-2, with a possible D match to TRBD1 (6 bases). Germline-derived CDR1 and CDR2 are MNHEY and SVGAGI. Trimming took off 6 bases at V and 6 bases at J, with 17 bases between the two ends. The CDR3 is 14 amino acids. The CDR3 DNA follows: TGTGCCAGCAGATACCCAGGGGCGCAGAATGGCTACACCTTC. It encodes CASRYPGAQNGYTF.

The gene calls are TRBV4-1 and TRBJ2-1; 16 bases map to TRBD2. V dropped 0 bases and J dropped 6; count of bases not matched to a gene: 2. The V gene's germline CDR1 is MGHRA and CDR2 YSYEKL. This CDR3 has 17 residues. Here the CDR3 DNA reads TGCGCCAGCAGCCAAGATGGGACTAGCGGGGGGGTCAATGAGCAGTTCTTC. Residues: CASSQDGTSGGVNEQFF.

A few counts support this clone. V gene TRBV9 combines with J gene TRBJ1-2, with D tentatively TRBD1 (5 bases). In germline, CDR1 is SGDLS, CDR2 YYNGEE. This CDR3 contains 14 residues. V shed 0 bases and J shed 5 bases, with 11 bases lying between them. The CDR3 spells CASSVDGGGYGYTF. CDR3 nucleotides: TGTGCCAGCAGCGTAGACGGCGGGGGATATGGCTACACCTTC.

This clone has only one observation. This chain joins TRBV5-8 and TRBJ2-3, with D uncertain. The CDR3 covers 12 residues. Trimming removed 6 bases from V and 5 bases from J, with 10 bases in between. CDR1 and CDR2 (germline): SGHTS, YDEGEE. In nucleotides, the CDR3 is TGTGCCAGCACCGAACGAGGAGATACGCAGTATTTT. Its protein is CASTERGDTQYF.

The chain combines TRBV9 with TRBJ2-3; 8 bases align to TRBD1. Looked up from germline, CDR1 is SGDLS and CDR2 is YYNGEE. CDR3 length equals 15 residues. Germline trimming cut 1 base from V and 0 bases from J; bases unmatched to any gene: 1. The CDR3 region has the DNA TGTGCCAGCAGCGTAACAGGGGGAAGCACAGATACGCAGTATTTT. It is translated as CASSVTGGSTDTQYF.

V and J are TRBV15 and TRBJ2-7, with 11 bases fitting TRBD1. Losses at the gene ends were 5 bases for V and 6 bases for J; bases not matched to a gene: 12. The CDR3 totals 16 residues. The germline V gene encodes CDR1 LNHNV and CDR2 YYDKDF (reference sequence). This chain's CDR3 is CATSSIGQGASSEQYF. The CDR3 region has the DNA TGTGCCACCAGCTCGATAGGACAGGGGGCGAGTAGCGAGCAGTACTTC.

Here the CDR3 DNA reads TGTGCCAGCAGTTTCCCCCGGCAGGGCGCAACTAATGAAAAACTGTTTTTT. It specifies CASSFPRQGATNEKLFF. The gene calls are TRBV28 and TRBJ1-4; tentatively, D is TRBD1 (5 bases). Germline CDR1 reads MDHEN; CDR2 reads SYDVKM. The V end lost 3 bases, the J end lost 0 bases, and 14 bases lay between the germline ends. This CDR3 comprises 17 residues.

V and J are TRBV5-1 and TRBJ2-5; TRBD2 aligns across 8 bases. The V and J ends lost 0 bases and 3 bases, in that order; junction bases with no gene match: 7. This CDR3 is built from 16 residues. Germline lookup yields CDR1 SGHRS and CDR2 YFSETQ. The CDR3 loop reads CASSLVGTRGEETQYF. CDR3 in DNA: TGCGCCAGCAGCTTGGTCGGGACTAGGGGTGAAGAGACCCAGTACTTC.

The V and J genes are TRBV10-1 and TRBJ2-3; 8 positions agree with TRBD1. Germline CDR1 is WNHNN and CDR2 is SYGVQD (reference sequence). The V and J ends lost 0 bases and 3 bases, in that order; junction bases with no gene match: 5. This CDR3 is built from 16 residues. CDR3 residues: CASSESDGTGTDTQYF. The CDR3 DNA reads as TGCGCCAGCAGTGAGTCCGATGGGACAGGAACAGATACGCAGTATTTT.

The V and J genes are TRBV2 and TRBJ2-1; TRBD2 is a possible D gene (7 bases). The V gene lost 8 bases and the J gene lost 7 bases, with 18 bases spanning the gap. Germline V gene lookup returns CDR1 SNHLY and CDR2 FYNNEI. The CDR3 extends over 14 amino acids. The CDR3 DNA follows: TGTGCCAGCGCCTATCGGGGGGCGCGGAATGAGCAGTTCTTC. Translation: CASAYRGARNEQFF. The variable domain in full, with the rest retrieved from reference TRBV2 and TRBJ2-1, is EPEVTQTPSHQVTQMGQEVILRCVPISNHLYFYWYRQILGQKVEFLVSFYNNEISEKSEIFDDQFSVERPDGSNFTLKIRSTKLEDSAMYFCASAYRGARNEQFFGPGTRLTVL.

The CDR3 DNA sequence: TGTGCCAGCATGGGGACAGGGGCGGGGAAGAACACTGAAGCTTTCTTT. Residues: CASMGTGAGKNTEAFF. The chain couples TRBV2 to TRBJ1-1, with 10 bases identical to TRBD1. Germline V gives CDR1 SNHLY, CDR2 FYNNEI. The length of the CDR3 is 16 residues. With V trimmed by 7 bases and J by 1 base, 9 bases remained unmatched.

V is TRBV29-1 and J is TRBJ2-2, with 9 positions matching TRBD1. Germline CDR1 is SQVTM and CDR2 is ANQGSEA. V was clipped by 6 bases and J by 4 bases; unmatched bases: 9. The CDR3 has 15 residues. Written as DNA, the CDR3 is TGCAGCGTGGAATCCGGGACAGGGAGCACCGGGGAGCTGTTTTTT. Residues: CSVESGTGSTGELFF.

Only one count was recorded for this clone. The chain employs TRBV5-6 and TRBJ2-5; no clear D gene. Germline CDR1 SGHDT, CDR2 YYEEEE. This CDR3 is 13 amino acids long. V was clipped by 1 base and J by 1 base, with 5 bases between them. As DNA, the CDR3 is TGTGCCAGCAGCTTGCCAGGCCAAGAGACCCAGTACTTC. Its translation is CASSLPGQETQYF.

This clone was seen only a few times. The chain is built from TRBV4-3 and TRBJ2-2; D remains unclear. The germline CDR1 and CDR2 sequences are LGHNA and YSLEER. The CDR3 spans 13 residues. Trimming took 2 bases from V and 4 from J, leaving 5 bases between them. DNA for the CDR3: TGCGCCAGCAGCCAACTTCTCACCGGGGAGCTGTTTTTT. Translated, it gives CASSQLLTGELFF.

The chain couples TRBV5-1 to TRBJ2-3; 11 bases are shared with TRBD2. The CDR3 has 17 residues. V lost 4 bases and J lost 0; bases outside the gene matches: 7. Per germline, CDR1 SGHRS and CDR2 YFSETQ. The CDR3 is CASSLGGTSGSTDTQYF. The CDR3 nucleotides read TGCGCCAGCAGCCTCGGTGGGACTAGCGGAAGCACAGATACGCAGTATTTT.

Comment on this clone: Other nucleotide sequences from this sample produce the same CDR3. V gene TRBV2 combines with J gene TRBJ2-7; D not resolved. V was shortened by 4 bases and J by 3 bases, with 4 bases between the two germline ends. This CDR3 contains 11 residues. CDR1 and CDR2 from the germline V gene are SNHLY and FYNNEI. The CDR3: CASSVLYEQYF. CDR3 DNA sequence: TGTGCCAGCAGTGTCCTCTACGAGCAGTACTTC.

This chain links TRBV7-3 with TRBJ2-2; TRBD2 matches 8 bases. The germline V gene has CDR1 SGHTA and CDR2 FQGTGA. There are 17 residues in the CDR3. Trimming took 4 bases from V and 1 from J; bases not matched to a gene: 8. CDR3 amino acids: CASSSTPLAGNTGELFF. In nucleotides, the CDR3 is TGTGCCAGCAGCTCCACGCCCCTAGCGGGGAACACCGGGGAGCTGTTTTTT. Complete variable domain (other parts from reference TRBV7-3 and TRBJ2-2): GAGVSQTPSNKVTEKGKYVELRCDPISGHTALYWYRQSLGQGPEFLIYFQGTGAADDSGLPNDRFFAVRPEGSVSTLKIQRTERGDSAVYLCASSSTPLAGNTGELFFGEGSRLTVL.

The gene calls are TRBV7-2 and TRBJ2-4, with a possible D match to TRBD1 (7 bases). Trimming took off 6 bases at V and 6 bases at J, with 18 bases between the two ends. From germline, CDR1 is SGHTA and CDR2 FQGNSA. This CDR3 region has 15 residues. The CDR3 reads CASSFQGGDRNIQYF. The CDR3 nucleotides read TGTGCCAGCAGTTTCCAGGGGGGCGACAGAAACATTCAGTACTTC.

A few counts support this clone. The J gene is TRBJ1-3, the V gene TRBV7-9, with 9 positions matching TRBD1. Germline V gene lookup returns CDR1 SEHNR and CDR2 FQNEAQ (reference sequence). The CDR3 loop spans 16 amino acids. With 5 bases clipped from V and 0 bases from J, the junction kept 5 bases outside the gene matches. The CDR3 DNA reads as TGTGCCAGCAGCCCGGGGACAGGGTACTCTGGAAACACCATATATTTT. It codes for CASSPGTGYSGNTIYF. The full variable domain, with the rest looked up from reference TRBV7-9 and TRBJ1-3, is DTGVSQNPRHKITKRGQNVTFRCDPISEHNRLYWYRQTLGQGPEFLTYFQNEAQLEKSRLLSDRFSAERPKGSFSTLEIQRTEQGDSAMYLCASSPGTGYSGNTIYFGEGSWLTVV.

The chain carries TRBV27 and TRBJ1-2; D is perhaps TRBD1 (6 bases). Trimming shortened V by 1 base and J by 3 bases, and 6 bases separated the two germline ends. The CDR3 is 13 amino acids. Germline CDR1 and CDR2: MNHEY and SMNVEV (reference sequence). The CDR3 is CASSLYRDYGYTF. CDR3 nucleotide sequence: TGTGCCAGCAGTTTATACAGGGACTATGGCTACACCTTC.

The V gene is TRBV7-3, the J gene TRBJ1-5; 8 bases align to TRBD1. The CDR3 covers 16 residues. The trim removed 1 base at V and 7 bases at J, leaving 9 bases unmatched. Germline V lookup: CDR1 SGHTA, CDR2 FQGTGA. CDR3 residues: CASSLKGQGNRQPQHF. The DNA for the CDR3 is TGTGCCAGCAGCTTAAAAGGACAGGGTAACAGGCAGCCCCAGCATTTT.

The rearrangement joins TRBV30 to TRBJ1-2, with 7 nucleotides matching TRBD1. Germline loops: CDR1 GTSNPN, CDR2 SVGIG (reference sequence). The ends lost 3 bases at V and 4 bases at J; junction bases unmatched: 8. The CDR3 consists of 14 residues. CDR3 nucleotides: TGTGCCTGGAGAACAGGGGTTTTTACCTATGGCTACACCTTC. Residues: CAWRTGVFTYGYTF.

The chain links TRBV4-2 to TRBJ2-3; D uncertain. Germline loops: CDR1 LGHNA, CDR2 YNFKEQ. This CDR3 spans 15 amino acids. Trimming stripped 2 bases from V and 4 bases from J, with 13 bases between. CDR3 coding DNA: TGTGCCAGCAGCCAACTCACTGCCCCGGCAGATACGCAGTATTTT. Amino acids: CASSQLTAPADTQYF.

The chain is built from TRBV5-5 and TRBJ1-5, with 7 bases aligning to TRBD1. After removal of 1 base from V and 5 bases from J, the junction contained 3 bases not matched to a gene. Germline loops: CDR1 SGHKS, CDR2 YYEKEE (reference sequence). This CDR3 spans 14 amino acids. CDR3 DNA: TGTGCCAGCAGCTTGCGACAGGGTGATCAGCCCCAGCATTTT. As protein: CASSLRQGDQPQHF.

The chain carries TRBV7-8 and TRBJ2-7, with TRBD2 matching 14 bases. Germline V CDR1 and CDR2: SGHVS, FQNEAQ. The V segment lost 5 bases and the J segment 9 bases; nucleotides outside the gene matches: 9. The CDR3 totals 15 residues. CDR3 sequence reads: CASSGGLAGGIMQYF. CDR3 coding DNA: TGTGCCAGCAGCGGAGGACTAGCGGGAGGCATTATGCAGTACTTC.

V is TRBV2 and J is TRBJ2-4; weak D call: TRBD2 (5 bases). Trimming removed 8 bases at V and 1 base at J, with 15 bases between. From germline, CDR1 is SNHLY and CDR2 FYNNEI. CDR3 length: 15 amino acids. CDR3: CASASPGLAKNIQYF. Here the CDR3 DNA reads TGTGCCAGCGCATCCCCTGGACTTGCCAAAAACATTCAGTACTTC.

V usage is TRBV19 and J usage is TRBJ2-5; 7 positions match TRBD2. The trim removed 1 base at V and 4 bases at J, leaving 0 bases unmatched. The CDR3 has 13 residues. Germline V CDR1 and CDR2: LNHDA, SQIVND (reference sequence). The DNA of the CDR3 is TGTGCCAGTAGTATAGTAGCGGGAGAGACCCAGTACTTC. It codes for CASSIVAGETQYF.